A selection of T cell receptor beta chains follows, all from one sample in a study of T cell repertoires in cytomegalovirus infection. TCRdb used MiXCR to reprocess the reads, holding one entry per CDR3 protein. Of nearly 700,000 distinct CDR3 sequences in the sample, approximately 33% are singletons; the top ten hold about 20%. What these receptors recognize is not known. Source: cultured PBMCs, taken from culture after CMV antigen stimulation. Receptors originate from a human donor in good health (CMV status not recorded). Some clones in this sample may be carry-over from other donors' samples. Both conserved end residues are part of each CDR3. A D gene is named only where the DNA matches it firmly. Size values are once, few and many counts, or a class for expanded clones, and some rows have none.

DNA: TGTGCCAGCAGTTCCCCTGAGCCTTACAATGAGCAGTTCTTC
CDR3: CASSSPEPYNEQFF
size: -
J: TRBJ2-1
V: TRBV28
D: -

DNA: TGTGCCAGTAGTATCTCAAAAAGCTATCAGCCCCAGCATTTT
CDR3: CASSISKSYQPQHF
size: -
J: TRBJ1-5
V: TRBV19
D: -

DNA: TGCGCCAGCAGCCAAACCACTCCGGGGGGCACAGATACGCAGTATTTT
CDR3: CASSQTTPGGTDTQYF
size: few
J: TRBJ2-3
V: TRBV4-1
D: -

DNA: TGTGCCAGCAGCGTAGGGGGCGGGATGGACTACAATGAGCAGTTCTTC
CDR3: CASSVGGGMDYNEQFF
size: once
J: TRBJ2-1
V: TRBV9
D: -

DNA: TGTGCCAGCAGCTTAGGGTTCGCGGGGTACAATGAGCAGTTCTTC
CDR3: CASSLGFAGYNEQFF
size: many
J: TRBJ2-1
V: TRBV7-2
D: -

DNA: TGTGCCAGCAGCCCCGATCGGGATACGCAGTATTTT
CDR3: CASSPDRDTQYF
size: -
J: TRBJ2-3
V: TRBV14
D: -

DNA: TGTGCCAGCAGCTTGCTAGAGCGTACAGAGGCTGATCAGCCCCAGCATTTT
CDR3: CASSLLERTEADQPQHF
size: -
J: TRBJ1-5
V: TRBV7-4
D: -

DNA: TGCGCCAGCAGCCAAACCGGGACAGGGGGCCGCGAGCAGTACTTC
CDR3: CASSQTGTGGREQYF
size: -
J: TRBJ2-7
V: TRBV4-1
D: TRBD1

DNA: TGCAGTGCTAGCCGGCTGGCGGGGGGGCTTCGAGATGAGCAGTTCTTC
CDR3: CSASRLAGGLRDEQFF
size: -
J: TRBJ2-1
V: TRBV20-1
D: TRBD2

DNA: TGCAGTGCTAGAGTAGTGACACTCGGCTACACCTTC
CDR3: CSARVVTLGYTF
size: -
J: TRBJ1-2
V: TRBV20-1
D: -

DNA: TGTGCCAGCAGCCGTGTGACAGGGGATGAGCAGTTCTTC
CDR3: CASSRVTGDEQFF
size: -
J: TRBJ2-1
V: TRBV14
D: TRBD1

DNA: TGTGCCAGCAGCTTAGGCACTCCTTACAATGAGCAGTTCTTC
CDR3: CASSLGTPYNEQFF
size: many
J: TRBJ2-1
V: TRBV7-2
D: -

DNA: TGTGCCAGCAGGCCCAGGGGAGGCAGTGAAGCTTTCTTT
CDR3: CASRPRGGSEAFF
size: -
J: TRBJ1-1
V: TRBV5-4
D: -

DNA: TGTGCCAGCAGCTTCAGGGTTGACTATGGCTACACCTTC
CDR3: CASSFRVDYGYTF
size: many
J: TRBJ1-2
V: TRBV7-2
D: -

DNA: TGTGCCAGCAGTTACCGGGGCCGCAATGAGCAGTTCTTC
CDR3: CASSYRGRNEQFF
size: -
J: TRBJ2-1
V: TRBV6-2/TRBV6-3
D: -

DNA: TGTGCCAGCAGCGAAGAGGCGGGAGAGGAGTCCTACAATGAGCAGTTCTTC
CDR3: CASSEEAGEESYNEQFF
size: -
J: TRBJ2-1
V: TRBV14
D: TRBD2

DNA: TGTGCCAGCAGCTTATTGCCTAGTGGGGCGACTACCGGGGAGCTGTTTTTT
CDR3: CASSLLPSGATTGELFF
size: few
J: TRBJ2-2
V: TRBV7-2
D: -

DNA: TGCAGTGCTCCCGGCGTAGCGGACGCCTCCTACGAGCAGTACTTC
CDR3: CSAPGVADASYEQYF
size: -
J: TRBJ2-7
V: TRBV20-1
D: -

DNA: TGCGCCAGCAGCCAAGATTATAGAGGGGTCAATCAGCCCCAGCATTTT
CDR3: CASSQDYRGVNQPQHF
size: -
J: TRBJ1-5
V: TRBV4-3
D: -

DNA: TGTGCCAGTAGTATAATCCCCGCGGCCTATAATTCACCCCTCCACTTT
CDR3: CASSIIPAAYNSPLHF
size: few
J: TRBJ1-6
V: TRBV19
D: -

DNA: TGTGCCAGCAGCCCCCAAGGACAAGTCTATGGCTACACCTTC
CDR3: CASSPQGQVYGYTF
size: -
J: TRBJ1-2
V: TRBV7-2
D: -

DNA: TGTGCCAGCAGCCTAAACACGGGGCTGGGCAATGAGCAGTTCTTC
CDR3: CASSLNTGLGNEQFF
size: many
J: TRBJ2-1
V: TRBV7-2
D: -

DNA: TGTGCCAGCAGTGAAGCGCTTGGGCGGGGGAGGGAGACCCAGTACTTC
CDR3: CASSEALGRGRETQYF
size: -
J: TRBJ2-5
V: TRBV6-1
D: TRBD2

DNA: TGTGCCAGCAGCGCCTTGGGACTAAATTACACAGATACGCAGTATTTT
CDR3: CASSALGLNYTDTQYF
size: few
J: TRBJ2-3
V: TRBV7-9
D: TRBD2

DNA: TGCGCCAGCAGCTTGTCACTACACAGGGACCAAGAGACCCAGTACTTC
CDR3: CASSLSLHRDQETQYF
size: -
J: TRBJ2-5
V: TRBV5-1
D: -

DNA: TGTGCCAGCAGATCCGACCGGGACATCCTAGGACAGCCCCAGCATTTT
CDR3: CASRSDRDILGQPQHF
size: few
J: TRBJ1-5
V: TRBV12-3/TRBV12-4
D: -

DNA: TGCAGTGCCCCGGACAGGAGGGGAACTGAAGCTTTCTTT
CDR3: CSAPDRRGTEAFF
size: few
J: TRBJ1-1
V: TRBV20-1
D: TRBD1

DNA: TGTGCCAGCTCACCACCGACTAGCGGGAGTTTTGGTGAGCAGTTCTTC
CDR3: CASSPPTSGSFGEQFF
size: -
J: TRBJ2-1
V: TRBV18
D: TRBD2

DNA: TGTGCCAGCAGCCTCTCGGGACTAGACCGGTTCTTC
CDR3: CASSLSGLDRFF
size: -
J: TRBJ2-1
V: TRBV7-3
D: TRBD2

DNA: TGTGCCAGCAGCTTCTCCGGGACAGGACACAATGAGCAGTTCTTC
CDR3: CASSFSGTGHNEQFF
size: many
J: TRBJ2-1
V: TRBV7-2
D: TRBD1

DNA: TGCAGCGTTGGGCGCGGAGATCAGCCCCAGCATTTT
CDR3: CSVGRGDQPQHF
size: once
J: TRBJ1-5
V: TRBV20-1
D: -

DNA: TGTGCCAGCAGTTTGGGACAGGGGTGGACGCAGTATTTT
CDR3: CASSLGQGWTQYF
size: -
J: TRBJ2-3
V: TRBV12-3/TRBV12-4
D: TRBD1

DNA: TGTGCCAGCAGTGCCTCCGGGACAGGCGCCTACGAGCAGTACTTC
CDR3: CASSASGTGAYEQYF
size: -
J: TRBJ2-7
V: TRBV25-1
D: TRBD1

DNA: TGTGCCAGAAGCTTGGCCCGGTTTATGAACACTGAAGCTTTCTTT
CDR3: CARSLARFMNTEAFF
size: -
J: TRBJ1-1
V: TRBV5-3
D: -

DNA: TGTGCCAGCAGCCAAGGGGTGGGAGGACAGCCCCAGCATTTT
CDR3: CASSQGVGGQPQHF
size: few
J: TRBJ1-5
V: TRBV11-1
D: -

DNA: TGTGCCAGCAGCTTAGGGGTCAGCCAGAACACTGAAGCTTTCTTT
CDR3: CASSLGVSQNTEAFF
size: -
J: TRBJ1-1
V: TRBV7-6
D: -

DNA: TGTGCCAGCAGCTTAATGGGTCAGAGCATTGGCTACACCTTC
CDR3: CASSLMGQSIGYTF
size: few
J: TRBJ1-2
V: TRBV7-9
D: -

DNA: TGTGCCAGTAGTATAAGAGGACAGCGCTACCAAGAGACCCAGTACTTC
CDR3: CASSIRGQRYQETQYF
size: -
J: TRBJ2-5
V: TRBV19
D: -

DNA: TGTGCCAGCAGCTTAGGGCCCCGGGCTTTCTTT
CDR3: CASSLGPRAFF
size: many
J: TRBJ1-1
V: TRBV7-2
D: -

DNA: TGCAGTGCAAAGTCCCCTAGCGGGACGATCGAGCAGTACTTC
CDR3: CSAKSPSGTIEQYF
size: -
J: TRBJ2-7
V: TRBV20-1
D: TRBD2

DNA: TGTGCCAGCAGCCAGCGGGGGGATACTGAAGCTTTCTTT
CDR3: CASSQRGDTEAFF
size: -
J: TRBJ1-1
V: TRBV3-1
D: -

DNA: TGTGCCAGCAGTTACTCCGCTGCCATTGATGGCTACACCTTC
CDR3: CASSYSAAIDGYTF
size: -
J: TRBJ1-2
V: TRBV6-2/TRBV6-3
D: -

DNA: TGTGCCAGCAGCTTAGCGCGACAGCTCTATGGCTACACCTTC
CDR3: CASSLARQLYGYTF
size: few
J: TRBJ1-2
V: TRBV7-8
D: -

DNA: TGCGCCTGGGACAGGGGATACTACGAGCAGTACTTC
CDR3: CAWDRGYYEQYF
size: -
J: TRBJ2-7
V: TRBV4-3
D: TRBD1

DNA: TGTGCCAGCAGCGGAGGGGGCCTCTCTGGAAACACCATATATTTT
CDR3: CASSGGGLSGNTIYF
size: -
J: TRBJ1-3
V: TRBV7-9
D: TRBD1